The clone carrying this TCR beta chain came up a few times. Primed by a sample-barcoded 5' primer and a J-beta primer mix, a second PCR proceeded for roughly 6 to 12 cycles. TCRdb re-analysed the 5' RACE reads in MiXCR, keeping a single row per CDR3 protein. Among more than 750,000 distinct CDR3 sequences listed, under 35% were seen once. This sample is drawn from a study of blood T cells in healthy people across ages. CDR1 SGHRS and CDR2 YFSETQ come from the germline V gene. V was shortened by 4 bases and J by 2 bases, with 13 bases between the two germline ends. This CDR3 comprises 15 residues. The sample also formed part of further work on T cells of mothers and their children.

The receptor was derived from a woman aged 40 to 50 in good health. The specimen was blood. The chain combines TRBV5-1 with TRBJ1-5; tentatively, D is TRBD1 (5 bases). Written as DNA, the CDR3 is TGCGCCAGCAGCCCTGGGGCATTGGGCAATCAGCCCCAGCATTTT. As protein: CASSPGALGNQPQHF.